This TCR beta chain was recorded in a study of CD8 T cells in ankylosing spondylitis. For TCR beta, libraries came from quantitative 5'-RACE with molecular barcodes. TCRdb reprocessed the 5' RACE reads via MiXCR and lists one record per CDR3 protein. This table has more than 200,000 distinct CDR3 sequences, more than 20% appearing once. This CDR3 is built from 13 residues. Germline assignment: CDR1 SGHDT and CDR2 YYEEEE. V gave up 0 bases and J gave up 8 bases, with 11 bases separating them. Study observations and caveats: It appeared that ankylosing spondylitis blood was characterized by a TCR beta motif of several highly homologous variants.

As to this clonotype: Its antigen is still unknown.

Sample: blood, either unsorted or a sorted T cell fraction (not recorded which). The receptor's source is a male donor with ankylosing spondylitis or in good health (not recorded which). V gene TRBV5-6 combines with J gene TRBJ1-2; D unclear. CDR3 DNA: TGTGCCAGCAGCTTGGGCCAGCCCTGGGGCTACACCTTC. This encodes CASSLGQPWGYTF. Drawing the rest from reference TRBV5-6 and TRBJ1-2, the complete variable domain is DAGVTQSPTHLIKTRGQQVTLRCSPKSGHDTVSWYQQALGQGPQFIFQYYEEEERQRGNFPDRFSGHQFPNYSSELNVNALLLGDSALYLCASSLGQPWGYTFGSGTRLTVV.